A selection of T cell receptor beta chains follows, all from one sample in a study of T cell repertoires in cytomegalovirus infection. TCRdb passed the reads through MiXCR, listing each CDR3 protein once. Among fewer than 850,000 distinct CDR3 sequences listed, 29% were seen once. These receptors' targets are unknown. Specimen: cultured CD8+ T cells from PBMCs, collected from culture after CMV antigen stimulation. All receptors derive from a human donor in good health (CMV status not recorded). Some clones in this sample may be carry-over from other donors' samples. The conserved cysteine and the conserved F or W are not part of the CDR3 here. The order of the fields is V gene, clone size, CDR3 length, J gene, CDR3 protein. Clone size is stated in some rows and not others, as once, few, many or a class when expanded.

v_call: TRBV7-2
clone_size: many
cdr3_length: 14
j_call: TRBJ2-3
cdr3_aa: ASSLGRGAVTDTQY

v_call: TRBV6-6
clone_size: NA
cdr3_length: 15
j_call: TRBJ1-1
cdr3_aa: ASTRRQGGRRNSEAF

v_call: TRBV7-9
clone_size: NA
cdr3_length: 12
j_call: TRBJ2-7
cdr3_aa: ATLGGTGDHEQY

v_call: TRBV7-8
clone_size: many
cdr3_length: 12
j_call: TRBJ2-1
cdr3_aa: ASFPLGGSNEQF

v_call: TRBV6-2/TRBV6-3
clone_size: NA
cdr3_length: 15
j_call: TRBJ2-2
cdr3_aa: ASTRGLAGMNTGELF

v_call: TRBV10-3
clone_size: NA
cdr3_length: 12
j_call: TRBJ2-7
cdr3_aa: AIKANDRPYEQY

v_call: TRBV28
clone_size: many
cdr3_length: 13
j_call: TRBJ1-1
cdr3_aa: ASSLFRQGHTEAF

v_call: TRBV6-8
clone_size: few
cdr3_length: 12
j_call: TRBJ1-2
cdr3_aa: ASSYRGGNYGYT

v_call: TRBV28
clone_size: NA
cdr3_length: 14
j_call: TRBJ1-6
cdr3_aa: ASSSTGTSYNSPLH

v_call: TRBV7-9
clone_size: NA
cdr3_length: 13
j_call: TRBJ2-2
cdr3_aa: ASSQRGGSTGELF

v_call: TRBV27
clone_size: few
cdr3_length: 13
j_call: TRBJ1-2
cdr3_aa: ASSWTGSHPYGYT

v_call: TRBV12-5
clone_size: few
cdr3_length: 13
j_call: TRBJ1-4
cdr3_aa: ASGSWDRGFEKLF

v_call: TRBV4-1
clone_size: once
cdr3_length: 13
j_call: TRBJ2-2
cdr3_aa: ASSQEVTYTGELF

v_call: TRBV12-3/TRBV12-4
clone_size: NA
cdr3_length: 13
j_call: TRBJ1-4
cdr3_aa: ASSLLVGLSEKLF

v_call: TRBV7-2
clone_size: few
cdr3_length: 14
j_call: TRBJ1-3
cdr3_aa: ASSLGSGSSGNTIY

v_call: TRBV19
clone_size: few
cdr3_length: 12
j_call: TRBJ2-2
cdr3_aa: ASSIFPNTGELF

v_call: TRBV7-2
clone_size: few
cdr3_length: 12
j_call: TRBJ2-4
cdr3_aa: ASSLSGYRNIQY

v_call: TRBV7-9
clone_size: many
cdr3_length: 15
j_call: TRBJ1-4
cdr3_aa: ASSPAPGQGWAEKLF

v_call: TRBV6-5
clone_size: few
cdr3_length: 12
j_call: TRBJ2-5
cdr3_aa: ASSYSWRGETQY

v_call: TRBV6-5
clone_size: few
cdr3_length: 11
j_call: TRBJ1-1
cdr3_aa: ASSYSITTEAF

v_call: TRBV25-1
clone_size: NA
cdr3_length: 12
j_call: TRBJ2-7
cdr3_aa: ASRGTEVSYEQY

v_call: TRBV4-3
clone_size: NA
cdr3_length: 12
j_call: TRBJ2-1
cdr3_aa: ASSQGGPLSEQF

v_call: TRBV20-1
clone_size: NA
cdr3_length: 15
j_call: TRBJ2-3
cdr3_aa: SAIGTSGSTLTDTQY

v_call: TRBV7-9
clone_size: many
cdr3_length: 13
j_call: TRBJ1-2
cdr3_aa: ASSPLGGASVGYT

v_call: TRBV7-7
clone_size: few
cdr3_length: 13
j_call: TRBJ2-5
cdr3_aa: ASSLEVTGEETQY

v_call: TRBV19
clone_size: NA
cdr3_length: 16
j_call: TRBJ2-2
cdr3_aa: ASKSTYGGGFNTGELF

v_call: TRBV28
clone_size: NA
cdr3_length: 12
j_call: TRBJ2-1
cdr3_aa: ASSLLGGDNEQF

v_call: TRBV4-3
clone_size: few
cdr3_length: 12
j_call: TRBJ2-5
cdr3_aa: ASSQDSGKETQY

v_call: TRBV28
clone_size: NA
cdr3_length: 12
j_call: TRBJ1-5
cdr3_aa: ASSWTDLHQPQH

v_call: TRBV7-8
clone_size: NA
cdr3_length: 14
j_call: TRBJ1-3
cdr3_aa: ASSEPGQGERNTIY

v_call: TRBV6-6
clone_size: few
cdr3_length: 12
j_call: TRBJ2-1
cdr3_aa: ASSYEGTYNEQF

v_call: TRBV14
clone_size: NA
cdr3_length: 16
j_call: TRBJ2-3
cdr3_aa: ASSHPPWLAGATDTQY

v_call: TRBV12-3/TRBV12-4
clone_size: few
cdr3_length: 11
j_call: TRBJ1-1
cdr3_aa: ASSLVVGTEAF

v_call: TRBV6-5
clone_size: few
cdr3_length: 10
j_call: TRBJ1-1
cdr3_aa: ASSYRGQEAF

v_call: TRBV5-4
clone_size: NA
cdr3_length: 12
j_call: TRBJ1-2
cdr3_aa: ASSLTQGDYGYT

v_call: TRBV10-3
clone_size: NA
cdr3_length: 10
j_call: TRBJ2-1
cdr3_aa: AIDRSYNEQF

v_call: TRBV18
clone_size: few
cdr3_length: 11
j_call: TRBJ1-2
cdr3_aa: ASSPPGRAGYT

v_call: TRBV29-1
clone_size: NA
cdr3_length: 9
j_call: TRBJ1-1
cdr3_aa: SDRTESEAF

v_call: TRBV20-1
clone_size: many
cdr3_length: 13
j_call: TRBJ2-3
cdr3_aa: SASTSGVGTDTQY

v_call: TRBV9
clone_size: NA
cdr3_length: 12
j_call: TRBJ2-2
cdr3_aa: ASMDGRNTGELF

v_call: TRBV27
clone_size: NA
cdr3_length: 13
j_call: TRBJ2-7
cdr3_aa: ASSLFGRGLLEQY

v_call: TRBV6-5
clone_size: NA
cdr3_length: 13
j_call: TRBJ1-3
cdr3_aa: ASSYSASSGNTIY

v_call: TRBV5-1
clone_size: few
cdr3_length: 11
j_call: TRBJ1-1
cdr3_aa: ASSLKTGAEAF

v_call: TRBV6-2/TRBV6-3
clone_size: NA
cdr3_length: 13
j_call: TRBJ1-2
cdr3_aa: ASSYAAVAGYGYT